This TCR beta chain was documented in a study of HIV-infected patients and healthy controls. All unsorted peripheral T cells were captured because whole blood was used without fractionation. Around 530 ng RNA was reverse transcribed with alpha and beta constant-region primers. Each of the alpha and beta chains got its own library through chain-specific third strand synthesis with indices. A 5' RACE adapter with a random hexamer and the SP2 primer site was joined to cDNA. The library got P5 and P7 elements plus a second index, then an approximately 25-cycle PCR. TCRdb independently ran MiXCR on the 5' RACE reads; one entry per CDR3 protein. The sample gives about 17,000 distinct CDR3 sequences, 10% of which show up once; around 3.3% is in the top ten. This clonotype was seen at least ten times. The sample was blood. The receptor was isolated from an adult in good health.

In DNA form, the CDR3 reads TGTGCCAGCAGTGTAATGACAGAAGAGACCCAGTACTTC. This codes for CASSVMTEETQYF. The chain links TRBV2 to TRBJ2-5, with D possibly being TRBD1 (5 bases). Germline loops: CDR1 SNHLY, CDR2 FYNNEI. The CDR3 is 13 residues long. Trimming took off 4 bases at V and 3 bases at J, with 9 bases between the two ends.